A selection of T cell receptor beta chains follows, all from one sample in a study of T cell responses to AZD1222 COVID-19 vaccine. Some clones are missing from TCRdb's copy, which holds only in-frame ones; the method was immunoSEQ multiplex PCR. The table records tens of thousands of clones, 88% of them present only once. The material sequenced was peripheral blood, taken 28 days after the second AZD1222 dose. The source is an adult who received the AZD1222 COVID-19 vaccine. CDR3s include the opening cysteine and the closing phenylalanine or tryptophan. D genes are given only for firm matches. Clone size is given for some rows only: seen once, a few or many times, or a class if the clone is expanded.

j_gene	abundance	d_gene	v_gene	CDR3aa	CDR3nt
TRBJ1-4	-	TRBD1	TRBV29-1	CSVNRGPGEKLFF	TGCAGCGTCAACAGGGGACCCGGGGAAAAACTGTTTTTT
TRBJ1-2	-	-	TRBV7-2	CASSLNRILVGYDGYTF	TGTGCCAGCAGCTTAAACCGTATCTTGGTAGGGTACGATGGCTACACCTTC
TRBJ1-3	-	-	TRBV18	CASSPNSLGSGNTIYF	TGTGCCAGCTCACCGAACTCTCTTGGATCTGGAAACACCATATATTTT
TRBJ2-1	once	TRBD2	TRBV30	CAWSPGGTWQFF	TGTGCCTGGAGCCCGGGGGGAACATGGCAGTTCTTC
TRBJ2-5	once	TRBD2	TRBV7-9	CASSWGQAGVLGQETQYF	TGTGCCAGCAGCTGGGGTCAGGCGGGAGTTCTGGGGCAAGAGACCCAGTACTTC
TRBJ2-7	-	TRBD2	TRBV14	CASSRGLAGPYEQYF	TGTGCCAGCAGCCGGGGACTAGCGGGGCCCTACGAGCAGTACTTC
TRBJ1-4	-	TRBD1	TRBV2	CASSGTGGEKLFF	TGTGCCAGCTCCGGGACAGGGGGAGAAAAACTGTTTTTT
TRBJ2-2	-	-	TRBV6-5	CATLQRRSTGELFF	TGTGCCACCCTGCAAAGACGGAGCACCGGGGAGCTGTTTTTT
TRBJ2-1	-	-	TRBV24-1	CATSENNEQFF	TGTGCCACCAGTGAAAACAATGAGCAGTTCTTC
TRBJ2-2	-	TRBD2	TRBV6-6	CASSPLSGSDYTGELFF	TGTGCCAGCAGTCCACTTAGCGGGAGCGACTACACCGGGGAGCTGTTTTTT
TRBJ1-6	-	TRBD1	TRBV2	CASRGTVNSPLHF	TGTGCCAGCCGCGGGACAGTCAATTCACCCCTCCACTTT
TRBJ2-7	-	-	TRBV19	CASSAYRGGSYEQYF	TGTGCCAGTAGTGCCTACAGGGGGGGCTCCTACGAGCAGTACTTC
TRBJ2-1	-	-	TRBV3-1/TRBV3-2	CASSPTGNEQFF	TGTGCCAGCAGCCCAACAGGGAATGAGCAGTTCTTC
TRBJ1-5	-	TRBD1	TRBV4-3	CASSQDGSGGGQPQHF	TGCGCCAGCAGCCAAGATGGATCAGGGGGTGGTCAGCCCCAGCATTTT
TRBJ1-3	-	-	TRBV19	CASSNLNTIYF	TGTGCCAGTAGTAACCTAAACACCATATATTTT
TRBJ2-7	-	TRBD2	TRBV6-2/TRBV6-3	CASSYSSSGSSEQYF	TGTGCCAGCAGTTACTCGTCCAGCGGGAGTTCCGAGCAGTACTTC
TRBJ1-1	-	-	TRBV5-4	CASSQETREAFF	TGTGCCAGCAGCCAAGAGACCCGTGAAGCTTTCTTT
TRBJ2-7	-	TRBD1	TRBV5-1	CASSLEGQARPYF	TGCGCCAGCAGCTTGGAGGGACAGGCACGTCCGTACTTC
TRBJ1-2	-	TRBD1	TRBV24-1	CATSDTQGNYGYTF	TGTGCCACCAGTGATACACAGGGGAACTATGGCTACACCTTC
TRBJ2-3	-	TRBD2	TRBV7-2	CASFLAGLSTDTQYF	TGTGCCAGCTTCCTAGCGGGTCTGAGCACAGATACGCAGTATTTT
TRBJ1-2	-	TRBD1	TRBV2	CASMGQVVGYTF	TGTGCCAGCATGGGACAGGTGGTTGGCTACACCTTC
TRBJ1-6	-	-	TRBV27	CASSTGTPYSPLHF	TGTGCCAGCTCCACCGGGACTCCTTATTCACCCCTCCACTTT
TRBJ1-2	-	-	TRBV12-5	CASGPIPHGYTF	TGTGCTAGTGGACCAATTCCTCATGGCTACACCTTC
TRBJ1-1	-	-	TRBV21-1	CAHLFLRGDTMNTEAFF	TGTGCCCACCTCTTTTTAAGGGGAGACACTATGAACACTGAAGCTTTCTTT
TRBJ2-7	-	-	TRBV19	CASSIGGGYEQYF	TGTGCCAGTAGTATAGGGGGCGGCTACGAGCAGTACTTC
TRBJ1-2	-	-	TRBV7-9	CASSSSRVPNYGYTF	TGTGCCAGCAGTTCCAGCCGGGTTCCTAACTATGGCTACACCTTC
TRBJ1-1	-	TRBD1	TRBV7-2	CASSLGRRQGARIEAFF	TGTGCCAGCAGCTTAGGCCGGAGACAGGGGGCAAGAATTGAAGCTTTCTTT
TRBJ2-6	-	-	TRBV27	CASSSGLSGANVLTF	TGTGCCAGCAGTTCAGGGTTGTCTGGGGCCAACGTCCTGACTTTC
TRBJ2-5	-	-	TRBV6-4	CASSRANIESETQYF	TGTGCCAGCAGTCGCGCAAACATTGAGTCGGAGACCCAGTACTTC
TRBJ2-7	few	TRBD1	TRBV4-3	CASSQVDRQGGYEQYF	TGCGCCAGCAGCCAAGTGGACAGACAGGGGGGCTACGAGCAGTACTTC
TRBJ2-5	few	TRBD1	TRBV6-2/TRBV6-3	CASSSRTGQETQYF	TGTGCCAGCAGTTCCCGGACAGGTCAAGAGACCCAGTACTTC
TRBJ1-6	-	-	TRBV2	CASSNRTASSYNSPLHF	TGTGCCAGCAGTAACAGGACAGCTAGCTCCTATAATTCACCCCTCCACTTT
TRBJ2-3	-	-	TRBV11-3	CASSLESSDTQYF	TGTGCCAGCAGCTTAGAGTCGTCAGATACGCAGTATTTT
TRBJ2-2	-	TRBD1	TRBV7-9	CASSRPGTGDTGELFF	TGTGCCAGCAGCCGACCAGGGACAGGGGACACCGGGGAGCTGTTTTTT
TRBJ2-1	-	-	TRBV15	CATSRSNEQFF	TGTGCCACCAGCAGAAGCAATGAGCAGTTCTTC
TRBJ1-6	-	-	TRBV16	CASSLNPLGQITYNSPLHF	TGTGCCAGCAGCCTTAACCCCCTGGGGCAGATCACCTATAATTCACCCCTCCACTTT
TRBJ2-5	once	TRBD2	TRBV18	CASSPLLAGGQETQYF	TGTGCCAGCTCACCGTTACTAGCGGGAGGGCAAGAGACCCAGTACTTC
TRBJ2-7	-	TRBD2	TRBV3-1/TRBV3-2	CASSPGLAVYEQYF	TGTGCCAGCAGCCCGGGACTAGCGGTTTACGAGCAGTACTTC
TRBJ2-1	-	-	TRBV10-2	CASSELRRGSKGNEQFF	TGCGCCAGCAGTGAGCTCAGACGCGGGTCGAAAGGCAATGAGCAGTTCTTC
TRBJ2-1	many	TRBD2	TRBV15	CATSRDQGSGYNEQFF	TGTGCCACCAGCAGAGATCAGGGTAGCGGGTACAATGAGCAGTTCTTC
TRBJ2-2	-	TRBD2	TRBV3-1/TRBV3-2	CASSLTSGRTGELFF	TGTGCCAGCAGCCTGACTAGCGGGAGAACCGGGGAGCTGTTTTTT
TRBJ1-2	-	TRBD1	TRBV18	CASSLPTGNYGYTF	TGTGCCAGCTCACTCCCGACAGGGAACTATGGCTACACCTTC